This T cell receptor beta chain was captured by sequencing in a study of graft-versus-host responses after intestinal transplantation (dated by TCRdb to the early 2020s). Concerning the study at large: The transplants that recipients received were multivisceral, liver-intestinal, or isolated intestinal. A peak of at least 4% donor T cells among recipient peripheral blood mononuclear cells was the definition used for donor T cell macrochimerism. Alloreactive clones were identified by sequencing pre-transplant mixed lymphocyte reaction products and comparing these products with unstimulated pre-transplant donor and recipient T cells. Bulk TCR-beta CDR3 sequencing was used to track graft-versus-host and host-versus-graft alloreactive T cell clones in the graft, circulation and bone marrow after intestinal transplantation. Rather than being sequenced by the commercial service, samples from a few later patients were sequenced in-house on an Illumina MiSeq and processed with MiXCR. All recipients received anti-thymocyte globulin induction followed by maintenance tacrolimus and steroids for approximately 3 years. The cohort enrolled 20 to 30 intestinal transplant recipients including one retransplant, and a few patients lacking pretransplant specimens were excluded.

The CDR1 and CDR2 encoded by the germline V gene (reference sequence) are SEHNR and FQNEAQ. V and J are trimmed by 6 bases and 0 bases, and the gene matches miss 5 bases of the junction. The CDR3 measures 15 amino acids from cysteine to phenylalanine. Here the CDR3 DNA is all that survives: 45 bases in frame from base 1. Note on this clone: Nothing much larger sits one base from this clone, and base qualities are not available.

The library was obtained by the immunoSEQ multiplex PCR assay. For most patients, genomic DNA was isolated using the Qiagen DNeasy Blood and Tissue Kit and was shipped frozen to Adaptive Biotechnologies for TCR sequencing. High-throughput TCR-beta CDR3 sequencing of genomic DNA from most patients was performed by Adaptive Biotechnologies. As for the original processing: TCR sequencing data were retrieved from Adaptive's ImmunoSEQ software for 15 to 20 patients, whereas a few other patients were processed with MiXCR and VDJtools. CD4 versus CD8 sorting errors were corrected by removing sequences found in both subsets at a frequency ratio below 5:1. Because the origin of CDR3 nucleotide sequences shared between donor and recipient could not be assigned, those sequences were removed. To count as alloreactive, a clone needed at least 2-fold expansion over unstimulated cells and a minimum CFSE-low frequency of 0.002% (template counts) or 0.001% (read counts). Clones detected in sequenced pre-transplant spleen, lymph node, or MLR CFSE-low populations of the donor or recipient were defined as mappable. The cumulative frequency of alloreactive clones was calculated as a percentage of all sequences, weighted by copy number. This is the immuneACCESS table as TCRdb keeps it, with only in-frame sequences that have V and J called. A part of the clones is gone; compared with another copy, unresolved V genes explain less than half, and the rest is unexplained. That table gives V, J and clone size, and the DNA gave D and trimming. This sample has about 24,000 clones in its table, and 40% of those were observed once. About 0.66% of the sample rests with the top ten.

The time point tag for this specimen amounts to: cells obtained before transplantation from donor or recipient. In the mixed lymphocyte reactions, approximately 200,000 CFSE-labeled pre-transplant responders were plated with approximately 200,000 irradiated violet-dye-labeled stimulators and cultured for approximately 6 days. After the mixed lymphocyte reaction, proliferating CD3+CD4+CFSE-low and CD3+CD8+CFSE-low responder cells were FACS-sorted on a BD Influx sorter. Results the study describes overall, beyond this receptor: Patients with donor T cell macrochimerism had high GvH to HvG T cell clonal ratios in their allografts. Peak levels of circulating GvH clones were associated with declines in HvG clones early after transplant. GvH clones were detected in recipient bone marrow, and some appeared earlier in ileal mucosa or blood, consistent with an intestinal mucosal origin. The relatively low number and heterogeneity of intestinal transplant patients limited the conclusions.

This TCR was sampled from a human patient who received an intestinal transplant. The chain employs TRBV7-9 and TRBJ2-7, with TRBD2 matching 10 junction bases. Sequenced here: alloreactive CD4+ T cells from a mixed lymphocyte reaction culture, sampled before intestinal transplant. Reading the label with the study, this specimen's cell subset or site is: CFSE-low proliferating T cells sorted from roughly 6-day pre-transplant mixed lymphocyte reaction (GvH or HvG direction). The CDR3 has the sequence CASRRTSGDSYEQYF. The DNA sequence is TGTGCCAGCAGGAGGACTAGCGGCGACTCCTACGAGCAGTACTTC.